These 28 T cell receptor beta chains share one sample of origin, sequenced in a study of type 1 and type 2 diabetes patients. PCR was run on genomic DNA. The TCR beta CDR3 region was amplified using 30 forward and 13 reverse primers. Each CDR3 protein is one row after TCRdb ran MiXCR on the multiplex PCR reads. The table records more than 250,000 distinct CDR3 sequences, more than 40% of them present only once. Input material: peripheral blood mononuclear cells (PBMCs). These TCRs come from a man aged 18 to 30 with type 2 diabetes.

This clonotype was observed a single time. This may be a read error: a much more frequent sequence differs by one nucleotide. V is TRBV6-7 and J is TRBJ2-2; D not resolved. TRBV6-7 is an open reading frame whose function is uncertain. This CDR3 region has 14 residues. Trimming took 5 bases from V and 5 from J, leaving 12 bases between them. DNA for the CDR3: TGTGCCAGCAGTGATTTGCAGGAGACCGGGGAGCTGTTTTTT. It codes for CASSDLQETGELFF.

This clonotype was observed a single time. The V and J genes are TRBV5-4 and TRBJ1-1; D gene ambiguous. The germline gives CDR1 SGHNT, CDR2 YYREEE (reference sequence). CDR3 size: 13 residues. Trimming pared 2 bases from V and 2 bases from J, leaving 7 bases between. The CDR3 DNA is TGTGCCAGCAGCTTTCAGGCAAACACTGAAGCTTTCTTT. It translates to CASSFQANTEAFF.

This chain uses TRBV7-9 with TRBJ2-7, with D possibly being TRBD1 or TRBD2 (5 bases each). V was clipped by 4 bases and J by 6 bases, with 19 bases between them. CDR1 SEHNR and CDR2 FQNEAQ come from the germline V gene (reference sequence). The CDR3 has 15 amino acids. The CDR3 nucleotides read TGTGCCAGCAGCTCGCCGGGACGGAATTCTTCCGAGCAGTACTTC. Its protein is CASSSPGRNSSEQYF.

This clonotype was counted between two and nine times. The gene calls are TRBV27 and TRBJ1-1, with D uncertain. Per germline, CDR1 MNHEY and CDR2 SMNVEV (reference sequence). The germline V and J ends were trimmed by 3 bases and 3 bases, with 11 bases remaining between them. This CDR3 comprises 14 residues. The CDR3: CASSLEVHHTEAFF. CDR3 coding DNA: TGTGCCAGCAGTTTGGAGGTTCACCACACTGAAGCTTTCTTT.

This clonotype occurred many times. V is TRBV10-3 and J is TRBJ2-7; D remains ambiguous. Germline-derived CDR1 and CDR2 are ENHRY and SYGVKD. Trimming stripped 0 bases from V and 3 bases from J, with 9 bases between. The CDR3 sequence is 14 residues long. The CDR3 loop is CAISESGLDYEQYF. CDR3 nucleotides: TGTGCCATCAGTGAGTCGGGCCTCGACTACGAGCAGTACTTC.

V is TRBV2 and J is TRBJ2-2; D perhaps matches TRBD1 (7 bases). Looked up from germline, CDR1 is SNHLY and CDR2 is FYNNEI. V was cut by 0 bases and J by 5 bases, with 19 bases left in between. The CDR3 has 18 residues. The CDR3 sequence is CASSEAQGGDGLTGELFF. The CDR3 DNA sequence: TGTGCCAGCAGTGAAGCGCAGGGGGGAGATGGGTTAACCGGGGAGCTGTTTTTT.

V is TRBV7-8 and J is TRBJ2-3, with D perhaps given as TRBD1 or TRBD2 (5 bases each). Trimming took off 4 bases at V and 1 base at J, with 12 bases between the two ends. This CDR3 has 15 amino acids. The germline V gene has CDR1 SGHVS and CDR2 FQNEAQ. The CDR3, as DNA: TGTGCCAGCAGCTCAGGGACCACCCGCACAGATACGCAGTATTTT. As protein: CASSSGTTRTDTQYF.

The CDR3 spells CASSPGTAVEQYF. DNA of the CDR3: TGTGCCAGCAGTCCCGGGACAGCGGTCGAGCAGTACTTC. V usage is TRBV28 and J usage is TRBJ2-7; 7 positions agree with TRBD1. In germline, CDR1 is MDHEN, CDR2 SYDVKM. V lost 5 bases to trimming and J lost 6 bases; unmatched junction nucleotides: 7. The CDR3 totals 13 residues.

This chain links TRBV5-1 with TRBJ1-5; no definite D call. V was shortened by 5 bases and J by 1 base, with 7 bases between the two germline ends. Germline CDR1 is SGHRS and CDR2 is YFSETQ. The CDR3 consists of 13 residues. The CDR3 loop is CASRIDSNQPQHF. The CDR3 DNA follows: TGCGCCAGCAGAATCGACAGCAATCAGCCCCAGCATTTT.

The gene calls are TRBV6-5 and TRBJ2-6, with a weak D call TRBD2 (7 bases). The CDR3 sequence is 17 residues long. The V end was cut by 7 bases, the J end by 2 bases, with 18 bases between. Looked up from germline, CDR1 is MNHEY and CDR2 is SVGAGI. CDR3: CASTKGGVVAGANVLTF. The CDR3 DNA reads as TGTGCCAGCACTAAAGGGGGGGTGGTGGCTGGGGCCAACGTCCTGACTTTC.

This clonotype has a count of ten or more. DNA of the CDR3: TGCGCCAGCAGTGATCTACTGAACACTGAAGCTTTCTTT. It encodes CASSDLLNTEAFF. J is TRBJ1-1 and V is TRBV10-2, with unresolved D. Germline assignment: CDR1 WSHSY and CDR2 SAAADI. V gave up 3 bases and J gave up 0 bases, with 5 bases separating them. The CDR3 length is 13 residues.

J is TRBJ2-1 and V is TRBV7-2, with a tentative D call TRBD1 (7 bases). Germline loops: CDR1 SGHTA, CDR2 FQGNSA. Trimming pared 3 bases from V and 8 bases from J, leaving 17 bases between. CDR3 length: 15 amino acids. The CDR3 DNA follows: TGTGCCAGCAGCTTTCTAGCAGGGGGGCGCGATGAGCAGTTCTTC. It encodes CASSFLAGGRDEQFF.

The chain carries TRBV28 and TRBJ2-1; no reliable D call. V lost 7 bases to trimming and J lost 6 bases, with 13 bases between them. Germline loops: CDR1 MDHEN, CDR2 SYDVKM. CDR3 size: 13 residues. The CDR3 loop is CASKSPSSNEQFF. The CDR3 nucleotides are TGTGCCAGCAAATCTCCCTCATCCAATGAGCAGTTCTTC.

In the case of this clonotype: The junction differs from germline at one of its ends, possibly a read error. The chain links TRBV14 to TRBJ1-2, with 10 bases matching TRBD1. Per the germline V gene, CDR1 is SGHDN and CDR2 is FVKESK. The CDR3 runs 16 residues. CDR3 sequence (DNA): TGTGCCAGCAGCCCACGGACAGGGGGAACCCTCGGTGGCCACACCTTC. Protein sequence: CASSPRTGGTLGGHTF. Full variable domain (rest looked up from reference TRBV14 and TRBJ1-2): EAGVTQFPSHSVIEKGQTVTLRCDPISGHDNLYWYRRVMGKEIKFLLHFVKESKQDESGMPNNRFLAERTGGTYSTLKVQPAELEDSGVYFCASSPRTGGTLGGHTFGSGTRLTVV.

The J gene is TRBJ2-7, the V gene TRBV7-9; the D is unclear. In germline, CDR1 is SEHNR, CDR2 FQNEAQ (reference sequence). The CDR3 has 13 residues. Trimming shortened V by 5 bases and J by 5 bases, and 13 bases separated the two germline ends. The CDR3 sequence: CASSPAVPHEQYF. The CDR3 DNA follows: TGTGCCAGCAGCCCCGCTGTTCCGCACGAGCAGTACTTC.

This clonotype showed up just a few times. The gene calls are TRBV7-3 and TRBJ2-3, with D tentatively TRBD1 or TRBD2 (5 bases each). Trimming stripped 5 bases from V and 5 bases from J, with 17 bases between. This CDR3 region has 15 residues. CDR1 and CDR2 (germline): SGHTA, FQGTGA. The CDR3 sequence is CASSSSAPGLDTQYF. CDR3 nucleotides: TGTGCCAGCAGCAGCTCGGCCCCGGGGCTAGATACGCAGTATTTT.

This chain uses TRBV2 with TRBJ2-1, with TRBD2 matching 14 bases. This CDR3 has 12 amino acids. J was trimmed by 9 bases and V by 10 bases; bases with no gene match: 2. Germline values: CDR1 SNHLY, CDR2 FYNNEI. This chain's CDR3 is CATGLAGGEQFF. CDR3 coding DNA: TGTGCCACAGGACTAGCGGGAGGTGAGCAGTTCTTC.

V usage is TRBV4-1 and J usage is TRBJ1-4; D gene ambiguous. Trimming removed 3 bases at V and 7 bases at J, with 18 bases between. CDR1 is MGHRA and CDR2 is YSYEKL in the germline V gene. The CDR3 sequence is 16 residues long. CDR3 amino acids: CASSQESTPPLEKLFF. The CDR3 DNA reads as TGCGCCAGCAGCCAGGAGTCCACCCCACCCCTTGAAAAACTGTTTTTT.

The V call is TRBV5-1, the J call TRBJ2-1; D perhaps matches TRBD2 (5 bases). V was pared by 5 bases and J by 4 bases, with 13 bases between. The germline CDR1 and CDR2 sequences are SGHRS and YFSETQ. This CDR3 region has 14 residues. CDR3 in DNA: TGCGCCAGCAGAAGCGGCGCTTCTTACAATGAGCAGTTCTTC. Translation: CASRSGASYNEQFF.

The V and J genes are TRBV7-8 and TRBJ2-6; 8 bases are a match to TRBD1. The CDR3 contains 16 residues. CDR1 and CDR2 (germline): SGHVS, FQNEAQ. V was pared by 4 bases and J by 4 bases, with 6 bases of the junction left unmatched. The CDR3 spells CASSSQGARGANVLTF. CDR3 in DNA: TGTGCCAGCAGCTCCCAGGGGGCGCGGGGGGCCAACGTCCTGACTTTC.

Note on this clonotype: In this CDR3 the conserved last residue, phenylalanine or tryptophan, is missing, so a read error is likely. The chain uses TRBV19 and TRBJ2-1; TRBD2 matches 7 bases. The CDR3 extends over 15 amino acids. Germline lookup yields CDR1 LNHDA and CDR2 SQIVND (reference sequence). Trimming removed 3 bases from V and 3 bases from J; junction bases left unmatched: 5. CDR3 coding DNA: TGTGCCAGTAGTATCCTGGCGGGAGACTACAATGAGCAGTTCCTC. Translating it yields CASSILAGDYNEQFL.

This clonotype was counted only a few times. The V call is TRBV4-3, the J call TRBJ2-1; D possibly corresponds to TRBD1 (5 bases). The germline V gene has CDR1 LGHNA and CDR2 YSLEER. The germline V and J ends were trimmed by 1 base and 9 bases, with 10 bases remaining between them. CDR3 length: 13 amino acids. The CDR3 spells CASSQVGQGEQFF. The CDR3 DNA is TGCGCCAGCAGCCAAGTAGGCCAGGGTGAGCAGTTCTTC.

The CDR3 bases are TGCAGTGCTAGATCCTACCCCGGGGGGGAGACCCAGTACTTC. Residues: CSARSYPGGETQYF. This chain uses TRBV20-1 with TRBJ2-5, with 7 bases fitting TRBD2. The CDR3 length is 14 residues. J lost 5 bases, V lost 2 bases, and 8 bases had no gene match. CDR1 is DFQATT and CDR2 is SNEGSKA in the germline V gene (reference sequence).

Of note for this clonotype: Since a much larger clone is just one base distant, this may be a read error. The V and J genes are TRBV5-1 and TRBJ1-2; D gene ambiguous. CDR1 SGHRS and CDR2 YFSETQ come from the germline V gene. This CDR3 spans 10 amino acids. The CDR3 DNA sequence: TGTGCCAGCGCGCGGGAAGGCTACACCTTC. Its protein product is CASAREGYTF.

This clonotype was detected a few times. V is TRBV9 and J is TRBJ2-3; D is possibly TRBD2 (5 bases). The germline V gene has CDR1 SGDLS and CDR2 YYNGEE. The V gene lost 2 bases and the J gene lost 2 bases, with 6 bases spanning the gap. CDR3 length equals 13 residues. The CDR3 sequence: CASSVGLTDTQYF. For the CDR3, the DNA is TGTGCCAGCAGCGTTGGACTCACAGATACGCAGTATTTT.

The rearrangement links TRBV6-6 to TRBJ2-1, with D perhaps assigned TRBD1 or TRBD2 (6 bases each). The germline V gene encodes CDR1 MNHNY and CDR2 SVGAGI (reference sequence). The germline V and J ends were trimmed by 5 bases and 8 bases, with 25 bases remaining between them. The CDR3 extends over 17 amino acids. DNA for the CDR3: TGTGCCAGCAGTCCCCCGATCCTTCGAAAGGGGGGCGATGAGCAGTTCTTC. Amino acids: CASSPPILRKGGDEQFF.

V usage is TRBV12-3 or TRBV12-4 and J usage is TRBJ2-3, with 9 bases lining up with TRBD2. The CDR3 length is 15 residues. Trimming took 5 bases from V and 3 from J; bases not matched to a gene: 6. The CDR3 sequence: CASSLSGRVTDTQYF. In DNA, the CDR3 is TGTGCCAGCAGTCTTAGCGGGAGAGTAACAGATACGCAGTATTTT.

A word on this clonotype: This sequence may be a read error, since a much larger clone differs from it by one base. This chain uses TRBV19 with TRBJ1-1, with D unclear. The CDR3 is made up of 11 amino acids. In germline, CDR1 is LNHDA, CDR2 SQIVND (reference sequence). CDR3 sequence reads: CASSTYTEALF. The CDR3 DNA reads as TGTGCCAGTAGTACATACACTGAAGCTCTCTTT.